Below are 3 T cell receptor beta chains sequenced from a single sample in a study of T cells in Graves' hyperthyroidism and ophthalmopathy. Amplification of TCR beta CDR3 regions was performed using RNA transcripts as template. First-round RT-PCR targeting the TCR CDR3 was performed with the HTBI primer set. One entry per CDR3 protein results from TCRdb running MiXCR on the multiplex PCR reads. The sample includes 550,000 to 600,000 distinct CDR3 sequences, over 15% of them seen just once. The specimen sequenced was blood. Receptors were obtained from a woman aged 18-30 years with Graves' hyperthyroidism.

This sequence joins TRBV19 and TRBJ2-4, with 9 bases aligning to TRBD1. Trimming removed 5 bases from V and 4 bases from J; junction bases left unmatched: 6. The CDR3 loop spans 15 amino acids. Germline CDR1 reads LNHDA; CDR2 reads SQIVND (reference sequence). CDR3 bases: TGTGCCAGTAGTCTGCCCGGGACAGGGAAAAACATTCAGTACTTC. Residues: CASSLPGTGKNIQYF.

This clonotype occurred many times. J is TRBJ2-7 and V is TRBV27; D is perhaps TRBD1 or TRBD2 (5 bases each). The CDR3 spans 13 residues. Trimming removed 3 bases at V and 7 bases at J, with 13 bases between. Per the germline V gene, CDR1 is MNHEY and CDR2 is SMNVEV (reference sequence). The CDR3: CASSLYGAREQYF. The CDR3 coding sequence is TGTGCCAGCAGTTTGTACGGGGCAAGGGAGCAGTACTTC.

This chain connects TRBV11-2 to TRBJ2-7; TRBD2 is a possible D gene (6 bases). Deletions cut 3 bases from V and 6 bases from J, with 15 bases between. Germline loops: CDR1 SGHAT, CDR2 FQNNGV. This CDR3 contains 14 residues. CDR3 amino acids: CASSLGGPYVEQYF. The CDR3 DNA reads as TGTGCCAGCAGCTTGGGGGGACCCTACGTCGAGCAGTACTTC.